This record looks at one T cell receptor beta chain sequence and its context. Which antigen it targets is not known. Per-base quality was not reported, and no clone a single base away is much larger than it. This sample was included in a study of shared clonotypes between healthy human individuals (dated by TCRdb to 2019 to 2021). A note on the overall study: The cohort comprised two women and a few men aged 18 to 49 years. Libraries were prepared and TCR repertoires were sequenced by different laboratories using diverse techniques, in order to increase sequencing depth and limit assay-specific biases. For each donor, three plates each were used for CD4 naive and CD4 memory, two plates were used for CD8 naive, and one plate was used for CD8 memory. Blood TCR repertoires of about five healthy adults were deeply sequenced to estimate repertoire size and the extent of clonotype sharing between individuals. Leukapheresis yielded between about 0.8 and 9.5 billion PBMCs per donor.

Donors were healthy HIV-negative adults with no recently reported acute infections or vaccinations. Every donor was a Caucasian adult residing in Nashville, Tennessee, USA. CD4+ T cells were enriched through magnetic negative selection, after which naive cells were positively selected on CD45RA and the remaining negative fraction served as the memory subset. After blood collection by leukapheresis, PBMCs were isolated using Ficoll-Histopaque density gradient centrifugation and then cryopreserved in the vapor phase of liquid nitrogen. Analytical flow cytometry was used to check the purity and quantity of every magnetically sorted T cell population. From each sorted fraction, genomic DNA was isolated and quantified by UV absorbance on a Nanodrop 2000c. TCR CDR3 regions were amplified from genomic DNA by multiplex PCR using the deep immunoSEQ assay. For each cell subset, the extracted genomic DNA was distributed evenly across all wells of several immunoSEQ 96-well plates, and each plate served as one replicate. For sorted subsets, approximately 0.2 ug of genomic DNA, equivalent to around 30,000 T cell genomes, went into each replicate PCR. Purified libraries were measured with a Qubit 3.0 fluorometer, size-checked on a Bioanalyzer 2100, and measured again with the KAPA Library Quantification kit. Every immunoSEQ 96-well plate was sequenced on a separate single-read 150-cycle Illumina NextSeq 550 flow cell. Concerning the study's data processing: Because the immunoSEQ output held only junctional sequences and lacked quality scores, the filtering could not match the filtering applied to full-length reads. Sequences were annotated with PyIR, a Python wrapper for IgBLAST v1.9, and V/J genes and CDR3 were assigned using IMGT germline references. Any read was removed if the V/J assignment was weak (E-value above 1e-6), the CDR3 was missing, or the read contained stop codons, out-of-frame junctions, or ambiguous translated residues. V3J clonotypes were defined by identical inferred V gene, J gene, and CDR3 amino acid sequence. To compute the percentage overlap between repertoires, the number of shared unique clonotypes was divided by the size of the smaller repertoire. Three approaches were used to assess repertoire richness: RTK rarefaction, the Chao1 estimator, and Recon v2.1 estimates of unobserved clonotypes. For all TCRbeta clonotypes obtained by the gDNA method from several donors, generation probabilities were computed with OLGA. Not all clones reach the TCRdb copy of this immuneACCESS table, which keeps in-frame sequences only. Checked studies attribute under half of the gap to unresolved V genes and leave the rest unexplained. That table gives V, J and clone size, and the DNA gave D and trimming. The sample table lists 1.5 million to 1.9 million clones, roughly 98% of them with a count of one. Together, the top ten hold about 0.45% of the sample.

Looking up the germline V gene yields CDR1 SNHLY and CDR2 FYNNEI. V and J are trimmed by 1 base and 7 bases, and the gene matches miss 5 bases of the junction. From cysteine to phenylalanine, the CDR3 is 16 amino acids long. The only DNA kept is the CDR3, 48 bases in frame from the first base. Overall study outcomes, separate from this receptor: The small number of donors limited the genetic and exposure-history diversity represented. Estimated clonotype richness was generally larger for naive than for memory subsets. Across a handful of donors, around 5.4% of naive CD4, around 3.3% of naive CD8, 2% to 2.5% of memory CD4, and approximately 0.42% of memory CD8 clonotypes were shared. Pairwise subsampling led to the expectation that sequencing depth would affect the degree of clonotype sharing among donors. Clonotypes shared by all four sorted-subset donors showed higher generation probabilities than non-shared clonotypes. Sampling was restricted to blood, and TCR repertoires in tissue are likely to differ from TCR repertoires in blood. Rarefaction of sorted-subset datasets indicated incomplete sequencing despite the large sequencing depth.

The rearrangement joined TRBV2 to TRBJ2-7; 15 central bases correspond to TRBD2. The sample consisted of naive CD4+ T cells sorted from blood. The cell subset or site label of this sample denotes: CD45RA+ positively selected. The clonotype was recovered from a man in his thirties or forties in good health. This receptor has the CDR3 CASSEGTSGRVWEQYF. The sequence in DNA is TGTGCCAGCAGTGAAGGGACTAGCGGGAGGGTCTGGGAGCAGTACTTC.